A single sample gave rise to the 28 T cell receptor beta chains below, sequenced in a study of blood T cell repertoires in COVID-19. Repertoires were generated with immunoSEQ multiplex PCR, while TCRdb's copy carries only in-frame clones and drops some. The data show around 270,000 clones, 70% to 90% seen once. The sequenced sample consisted of PBMCs or T cells enriched from blood (not recorded which). Receptors originate from a woman aged 25 to 45 who had recovered from COVID-19.

The rearrangement joins TRBV6-1 to TRBJ2-7, with TRBD2 as a possible D gene (7 bases). With 2 bases removed from V and 6 bases from J, the gap between germline ends came to 17 bases. Looked up from germline, CDR1 is MNHNS and CDR2 is SASEGT. The CDR3 has 15 amino acids. The CDR3 sequence is CASSEWGGDIREQYF. CDR3 in DNA: TGTGCCAGCAGTGAATGGGGGGGGGACATTCGCGAGCAGTACTTC.

The chain carries TRBV19 and TRBJ2-7; perhaps TRBD1 as D (5 bases). Germline CDR1 LNHDA, CDR2 SQIVND (reference sequence). Trimming stripped 7 bases from V and 0 bases from J, with 16 bases between. The CDR3 consists of 15 residues. The CDR3 here is CASKREDSLSYEQYF. The CDR3, as DNA: TGTGCCAGTAAAAGGGAAGACAGCCTCTCCTACGAGCAGTACTTC.

The chain links TRBV11-2 to TRBJ1-1; D remains unclear. Germline lookup yields CDR1 SGHAT and CDR2 FQNNGV. The CDR3 has 11 amino acids. V gave up 4 bases and J gave up 7 bases, with 7 bases separating them. The CDR3 coding sequence is TGTGCCAGCAGCTCCTCCAGTGAAGCTTTCTTT. It yields the protein CASSSSSEAFF.

The chain links TRBV2 to TRBJ2-1, with D possibly TRBD1 on 5 matching bases. Trimming shortened V by 3 bases and J by 8 bases, and 11 bases separated the two germline ends. Per germline, CDR1 SNHLY and CDR2 FYNNEI. The CDR3 spans 13 residues. The CDR3 DNA is TGTGCCAGCAGTGACTTGGGGCAGGATGAGCAGTTCTTC. It codes for CASSDLGQDEQFF. The full variable domain, in which reference TRBV2 and TRBJ2-1 provide the parts outside the CDR3, is EPEVTQTPSHQVTQMGQEVILRCVPISNHLYFYWYRQILGQKVEFLVSFYNNEISEKSEIFDDQFSVERPDGSNFTLKIRSTKLEDSAMYFCASSDLGQDEQFFGPGTRLTVL.

The table lists this clone with a count of one. This chain uses TRBV2 with TRBJ1-4, with D unresolved. V was clipped by 6 bases and J by 1 base, with 12 bases between them. Germline CDR1 SNHLY, CDR2 FYNNEI. The CDR3 spans 15 residues. The CDR3 nucleotides are TGTGCCAGCAGGGATAGGACTGTAACTAATGAAAAACTGTTTTTT. This sequence encodes CASRDRTVTNEKLFF.

The V gene is TRBV30, the J gene TRBJ1-6; 9 bases align to TRBD1. The germline CDR1 and CDR2 sequences are GTSNPN and SVGIG (reference sequence). This CDR3 spans 15 amino acids. After removal of 5 bases from V and 10 bases from J, the junction contained 12 bases not matched to a gene. CDR3 amino acids: CAWGLTGTGMSPLHF. The CDR3, as DNA: TGTGCCTGGGGCCTAACCGGGACAGGGATGTCACCCCTCCACTTT.

The CDR3 bases are TGCGCCAGCATGATGACAGCGAACACTGAAGCTTTCTTT. Translated: CASMMTANTEAFF. The V gene is TRBV10-2, the J gene TRBJ1-1, with D perhaps matching TRBD1 (5 bases). Germline lookup yields CDR1 WSHSY and CDR2 SAAADI. This CDR3 has 13 amino acids. V lost 7 bases, J lost 1 base, and 10 bases lay in between.

This clone was seen just once. The chain employs TRBV27 and TRBJ2-5, with TRBD1 matching 7 bases. The V gene end was trimmed by 10 bases and the J gene end by 2 bases; junction bases not matched to a gene: 25. The CDR3 is 19 residues long. Germline V lookup: CDR1 MNHEY, CDR2 SMNVEV (reference sequence). In DNA, the CDR3 is TGTGCCACCAAAAACCTCACGCGCAGTCGGGGACAGCTTCAAGAGACCCAGTACTTC. Translating it yields CATKNLTRSRGQLQETQYF.

V usage is TRBV6-5 and J usage is TRBJ2-5, with a possible D match to TRBD2 (6 bases). The CDR3 is 16 residues long. From germline, CDR1 is MNHEY and CDR2 SVGAGI. Trimming left V 1 base short and J 2 bases short, with 14 bases between. As DNA, the CDR3 is TGTGCCAGCAGTTACTGGGGTAGCGGTTGGCAAGAGACCCAGTACTTC. Its translation: CASSYWGSGWQETQYF.

This clone was seen once. The V call is TRBV6-5, the J call TRBJ2-5; TRBD2 matches 7 bases. There are 15 residues in the CDR3. V lost 3 bases and J lost 5; bases outside the gene matches: 9. The germline V gene has CDR1 MNHEY and CDR2 SVGAGI. The CDR3 here is CASSYQAGPAETQYF. The CDR3, as DNA: TGTGCCAGCAGTTATCAAGCGGGGCCTGCGGAGACCCAGTACTTC.

The J gene is TRBJ1-1, the V gene TRBV9; 7 positions agree with TRBD1. CDR3 length: 14 residues. CDR1 is SGDLS and CDR2 is YYNGEE in the germline V gene. The trim removed 2 bases at V and 4 bases at J, leaving 5 bases unmatched. The CDR3 sequence is CASSVRQGGTEAFF. Written as DNA, the CDR3 is TGTGCCAGCAGCGTCCGACAGGGAGGCACTGAAGCTTTCTTT.

This chain links TRBV18 with TRBJ1-1; TRBD1 is a possible D gene (6 bases). Germline V gene sequence: CDR1 KGHSH, CDR2 LQKENI. Trimming left V 5 bases short and J 0 bases short, with 13 bases between. There are 15 residues in the CDR3. CDR3 residues: CASSDLWGLNTEAFF. The CDR3 nucleotides are TGTGCCAGCTCAGACCTCTGGGGGCTGAACACTGAAGCTTTCTTT.

As concerns this clone: The sample carries other DNA sequences with the same CDR3. This chain links TRBV5-1 with TRBJ2-7; TRBD2 matches at 7 bases. Per the germline V gene, CDR1 is SGHRS and CDR2 is YFSETQ. CDR3 size: 15 residues. V was clipped by 2 bases and J by 1 base; unmatched bases: 6. DNA of the CDR3: TGCGCCAGCAGCTTCGGCCAGGGAGGGTCCTACGAGCAGTACTTC. Translating it yields CASSFGQGGSYEQYF.

The genes are TRBV3-1 (or the pseudogene TRBV3-2) and TRBJ2-2; possibly TRBD2 for D (6 bases). From germline, CDR1 is LGHDT and CDR2 YNNKEL (reference sequence). V lost 0 bases and J lost 1, with 9 bases in between. The CDR3 contains 16 residues. The CDR3 here is CASSQDLGLNTGELFF. CDR3 bases: TGTGCCAGCAGCCAAGATCTGGGACTGAACACCGGGGAGCTGTTTTTT.

The V call is TRBV7-9, the J call TRBJ1-1; the D gene is possibly TRBD1 (6 bases). The V and J ends lost 7 bases and 10 bases respectively, with 19 bases between them. There are 13 residues in the CDR3. Germline V CDR1 and CDR2: SEHNR, FQNEAQ (reference sequence). The CDR3 DNA reads as TGTGCCAGCAAGATGGGGGGGCTCGGAGTAGCTTTCTTT. Residues: CASKMGGLGVAFF.

This sequence joins TRBV10-3 and TRBJ2-5, with TRBD2 identical over 8 bases. The CDR3 has 14 amino acids. V gave up 6 bases and J gave up 4 bases; unmatched junction bases: 7. Germline V gene sequence: CDR1 ENHRY, CDR2 SYGVKD. Written as DNA, the CDR3 is TGTGCCATCAGCAACGGACTAGCTGGAGAGACCCAGTACTTC. Translated: CAISNGLAGETQYF.

The chain combines TRBV29-1 with TRBJ1-4; possible D gene TRBD1, 6 bases. Germline V gives CDR1 SQVTM, CDR2 ANQGSEA. Deletions cut 7 bases from V and 0 bases from J, with 18 bases between. The CDR3 has 16 amino acids. The CDR3 DNA reads TGCAGCGCCGCCGGGATGGGACAAACAACTAATGAAAAACTGTTTTTT. Residues: CSAAGMGQTTNEKLFF. The full variable domain, in which reference TRBV29-1 and TRBJ1-4 provide the parts outside the CDR3, is SAVISQKPSRDICQRGTSLTIQCQVDSQVTMMFWYRQQPGQSLTLIATANQGSEATYESGFVIDKFPISRPNLTFSTLTVSNMSPEDSSIYLCSAAGMGQTTNEKLFFGSGTQLSVL.

The V and J genes are TRBV11-2 and TRBJ2-6, with TRBD1 identical over 7 bases. The CDR3 covers 18 residues. Germline V gene lookup returns CDR1 SGHAT and CDR2 FQNNGV. The ends lost 6 bases at V and 1 base at J; junction bases unmatched: 12. For the CDR3, the DNA is TGTGCCAGCAGTTTGACGGACAGGTCTTGGTCTGGGGCCAACGTCCTGACTTTC. Amino acids: CASSLTDRSWSGANVLTF.

The chain links TRBV19 to TRBJ2-2; D may be TRBD2 (5 bases). V was trimmed by 5 bases and J by 5 bases, leaving 9 bases between them. Looked up from germline, CDR1 is LNHDA and CDR2 is SQIVND (reference sequence). The length of the CDR3 is 13 residues. The CDR3 loop reads CASSPGITGELFF. The CDR3 nucleotides are TGTGCCAGTAGTCCGGGGATAACCGGGGAGCTGTTTTTT.

J is TRBJ2-7 and V is TRBV18; D is unclear. This CDR3 is built from 13 residues. CDR1 is KGHSH and CDR2 is LQKENI in the germline V gene. Trimming stripped 6 bases from V and 6 bases from J, with 15 bases between. The CDR3 region has the DNA TGTGCCAGCTCGCTTACTACTACCCCCGAGCAGTACTTC. Translating it yields CASSLTTTPEQYF.

This clone turned up a few times. The CDR3 nucleotides are TGTGCCAGCATGGGCAGTACCTGGGAGACCCAGTACTTC. Protein sequence: CASMGSTWETQYF. J is TRBJ2-5 and V is TRBV28; D call uncertain. Trimming took off 7 bases at V and 5 bases at J, with 14 bases between the two ends. The V gene's germline CDR1 is MDHEN and CDR2 SYDVKM. The CDR3 sequence is 13 residues long.

This clone was recorded only once. This chain joins TRBV4-2 and TRBJ1-4, with a weak D call TRBD1 (6 bases). V dropped 6 bases and J dropped 0 bases, with 14 bases sitting between them. CDR1 LGHNA and CDR2 YNFKEQ come from the germline V gene. The CDR3 has 16 residues. The CDR3 is CASRDSAVATNEKLFF. For the CDR3, the DNA is TGTGCCAGCAGGGACAGCGCGGTAGCAACTAATGAAAAACTGTTTTTT.

The V call is TRBV28, the J call TRBJ1-6; D perhaps matches TRBD1 (6 bases). The CDR3 loop spans 14 amino acids. V shed 4 bases and J shed 9 bases, with 13 bases lying between them. CDR1 MDHEN and CDR2 SYDVKM come from the germline V gene. In DNA, the CDR3 is TGTGCCAGCAGTTGGAACAGGGTGAGTTCACCCCTCCACTTT. It codes for CASSWNRVSSPLHF.

This clone has more than one count but fewer than ten. This rearrangement joins TRBV7-9 to TRBJ1-1; D perhaps matches TRBD1 (6 bases). The CDR3 extends over 19 amino acids. V was shortened by 4 bases and J by 0 bases, with 24 bases between the two germline ends. From germline, CDR1 is SEHNR and CDR2 FQNEAQ (reference sequence). The CDR3 DNA reads as TGTGCCAGCAGCTCAACCGGGACATTCGGCCGTAATATGAACACTGAAGCTTTCTTT. It encodes CASSSTGTFGRNMNTEAFF. Based on the CDR3 plus reference TRBV7-9 and TRBJ1-1, the full variable domain is DTGVSQNPRHKITKRGQNVTFRCDPISEHNRLYWYRQTLGQGPEFLTYFQNEAQLEKSRLLSDRFSAERPKGSFSTLEIQRTEQGDSAMYLCASSSTGTFGRNMNTEAFFGQGTRLTVV.

The chain links TRBV27 to TRBJ1-1, with TRBD1 as a possible D gene (5 bases). With 5 bases removed from V and 5 bases from J, the gap between germline ends came to 24 bases. CDR3 length: 17 amino acids. CDR1 and CDR2 from the germline V gene are MNHEY and SMNVEV (reference sequence). The CDR3, as DNA: TGTGCCAGCAGTAGATTATACCGGGACTCCCCGGGTACTGAAGCTTTCTTT. Translation gives CASSRLYRDSPGTEAFF.

The rearrangement joins TRBV6-5 to TRBJ2-7, with TRBD1 identical over 9 bases. V shed 6 bases, J shed 5 bases, and the junction held 8 bases outside the gene matches. This CDR3 has 14 residues. The germline CDR1 and CDR2 sequences are MNHEY and SVGAGI. CDR3 nucleotide sequence: TGTGCCAGCAGCACAGGGGGCGCTCGGGACGAGCAGTACTTC. Protein sequence: CASSTGGARDEQYF.

This clone has only a few counts. This sequence joins TRBV19 and TRBJ2-5, with 11 nucleotides matching TRBD2. This CDR3 comprises 15 residues. J lost 5 bases, V lost 6 bases, and 8 bases had no gene match. Germline V gene sequence: CDR1 LNHDA, CDR2 SQIVND (reference sequence). CDR3 loop: CASSPGLAGSETQYF. The CDR3 bases are TGTGCCAGTAGCCCTGGACTAGCGGGTTCGGAGACCCAGTACTTC.

The rearrangement uses TRBV30 and TRBJ2-2; 10 bases agree with TRBD2. V was pared by 3 bases and J by 3 bases, with 4 bases of the junction left unmatched. Germline V gene data show CDR1 as GTSNPN and CDR2 as SVGIG (reference sequence). The length of the CDR3 is 15 residues. CDR3 region: CAWSQREGHTGELFF. CDR3 bases: TGTGCCTGGAGCCAGCGGGAGGGCCACACCGGGGAGCTGTTTTTT.